The 5 T cell receptor beta chains listed next were all sequenced from one sample in a study of cytomegalovirus exposure and HLA in healthy donors. This PCR relied on a set of 60 Vbeta primers and 13 Jbeta primers. Repertoires were generated with immunoSEQ multiplex PCR, while TCRdb's copy carries only in-frame clones and drops some. Of some 100,000 clones listed, roughly three quarters are singletons. The sequenced material came from PBMCs. These receptor sequences come from a woman between 45 and 65 years old in good health and CMV-seropositive.

This clone was picked up a small number of times. The CDR3 region has the DNA TGCGCCAGCAGCTTGGACCCGGGACTTGCCGGGGAGCTGTTTTTT. It specifies CASSLDPGLAGELFF. The chain has TRBV5-1 and TRBJ2-2, with D maybe TRBD2 (6 bases). CDR3 size: 15 residues. Trimming left V 0 bases short and J 6 bases short, with 12 bases between. Germline loops: CDR1 SGHRS, CDR2 YFSETQ.

This chain uses TRBV25-1 with TRBJ2-7, with D possibly matching TRBD2 (5 bases). Germline CDR1 reads MGHDK; CDR2 reads SYGVNS. V lost 4 bases and J 4 bases, leaving 8 bases between the germline ends. The CDR3 spans 12 residues. The CDR3 reads CASSVRGYEQYF. The CDR3 bases are TGTGCCAGCAGTGTTCGAGGGTACGAGCAGTACTTC.

This chain connects TRBV5-1 to TRBJ2-7; D is perhaps TRBD2 (6 bases). There are 14 residues in the CDR3. Trimming shortened V by 5 bases and J by 2 bases, and 14 bases separated the two germline ends. The germline V gene encodes CDR1 SGHRS and CDR2 YFSETQ. The CDR3 region is CASSVAGFTYEQYF. The CDR3 nucleotides are TGCGCCAGCAGTGTGGCGGGATTTACCTACGAGCAGTACTTC.

This chain connects TRBV13 to TRBJ2-3; possible D gene TRBD2, 6 bases. Per the germline V gene, CDR1 is PRHDT and CDR2 is FYEKMQ (reference sequence). The CDR3 is 18 amino acids. The germline V and J ends were trimmed by 6 bases and 0 bases, with 22 bases remaining between them. The CDR3 nucleotides are TGTGCCAGCAGTCTCCGTAGCGGATGGAAATCTAGCACAGATACGCAGTATTTT. It is translated as CASSLRSGWKSSTDTQYF.

The V and J genes are TRBV4-1 and TRBJ1-5; D ambiguous. V lost 0 bases and J lost 6, with 9 bases in between. CDR3 length: 14 amino acids. CDR1 is MGHRA and CDR2 is YSYEKL in the germline V gene. The CDR3 spells CASSQEGGSQPQHF. In DNA, the CDR3 is TGCGCCAGCAGCCAAGAGGGAGGGAGTCAGCCCCAGCATTTT.